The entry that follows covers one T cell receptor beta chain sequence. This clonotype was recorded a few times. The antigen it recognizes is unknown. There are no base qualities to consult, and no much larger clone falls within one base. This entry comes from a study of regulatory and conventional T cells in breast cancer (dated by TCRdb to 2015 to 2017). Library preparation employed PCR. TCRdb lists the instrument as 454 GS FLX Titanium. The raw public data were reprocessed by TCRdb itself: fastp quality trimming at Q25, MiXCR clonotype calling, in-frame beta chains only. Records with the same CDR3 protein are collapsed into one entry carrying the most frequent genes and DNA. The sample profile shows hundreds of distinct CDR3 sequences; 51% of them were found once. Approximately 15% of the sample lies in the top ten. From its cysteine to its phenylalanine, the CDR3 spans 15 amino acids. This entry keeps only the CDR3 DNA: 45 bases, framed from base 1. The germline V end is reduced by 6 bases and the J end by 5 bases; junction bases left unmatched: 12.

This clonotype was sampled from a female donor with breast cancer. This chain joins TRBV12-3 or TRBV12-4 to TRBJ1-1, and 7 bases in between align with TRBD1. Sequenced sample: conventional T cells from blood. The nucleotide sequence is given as TGTGCCAGCAGCTTAACGGGACAGACTCGGACTGAAGCTTTCTTT. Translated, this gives CASSLTGQTRTEAFF.